The 17 T cell receptor beta chains below all came from one sample that was sequenced in a study of control samples from healthy donors and cancer patients. Generated by immunoSEQ multiplex PCR, the TCRdb table keeps only in-frame clones and is missing some. Of over 150,000 clones in the sample, around 92% were seen once. Specimen: blood. The source of these receptors is a woman aged 40 to 50 in good health.

The chain couples TRBV2 to TRBJ2-1, with D perhaps TRBD1 or TRBD2 (6 bases each). The germline CDR1 and CDR2 sequences are SNHLY and FYNNEI. This CDR3 is 14 amino acids long. V dropped 4 bases and J dropped 2 bases, with 9 bases sitting between them. For the CDR3, the DNA is TGTGCCAGCAGTGTGGAGGGGGCCTACAATGAGCAGTTCTTC. As protein: CASSVEGAYNEQFF.

This chain links TRBV13 with TRBJ1-6; tentative D call: TRBD1 (5 bases). CDR3 length: 16 amino acids. Looked up from germline, CDR1 is PRHDT and CDR2 is FYEKMQ (reference sequence). Trimming took off 5 bases at V and 0 bases at J, with 11 bases between the two ends. In DNA form, the CDR3 reads TGTGCCAGCAGCACAGGCAGGAGCTCCTATAATTCACCCCTCCACTTT. This translates into CASSTGRSSYNSPLHF.

The V call is TRBV12-3 or TRBV12-4, the J call TRBJ2-7; D possibly uses TRBD1 or TRBD2 (5 bases each). CDR3 length equals 12 residues. V was cut by 5 bases and J by 5 bases, with 10 bases left in between. The CDR3 protein is CASSPGTDEQYF. As DNA, the CDR3 is TGTGCCAGCAGTCCCGGGACGGACGAGCAGTACTTC.

This chain connects TRBV5-1 to TRBJ2-1; D might be TRBD2 (5 bases). Per the germline V gene, CDR1 is SGHRS and CDR2 is YFSETQ. The CDR3 has 14 amino acids. V was pared by 4 bases and J by 3 bases, with 11 bases between. CDR3 nucleotides: TGCGCCAGCAGCCGGGGTCCTAACTACAATGAGCAGTTCTTC. It translates to CASSRGPNYNEQFF.

The gene calls are TRBV6-1 and TRBJ2-2; D gene uncertain. The CDR3 extends over 17 amino acids. CDR1 is MNHNS and CDR2 is SASEGT in the germline V gene. The V gene lost 0 bases and the J gene lost 1 base, with 12 bases spanning the gap. CDR3 sequence (DNA): TGTGCCAGCAGTGAAGCGTGGCAGTCCGGGAACACCGGGGAGCTGTTTTTT. Its protein product is CASSEAWQSGNTGELFF.

The CDR3 DNA reads as TGCGCCAGCAGCCAAGATCTGCGGGGCGGGGATGCAACTAATGAAAAACTGTTTTTT. Encoded protein: CASSQDLRGGDATNEKLFF. V usage is TRBV4-1 and J usage is TRBJ1-4; maybe TRBD1 (5 bases). V gave up 0 bases and J gave up 0 bases, with 17 bases separating them. The germline CDR1 and CDR2 sequences are MGHRA and YSYEKL. The CDR3 covers 19 residues.

With regard to this clone: This sample also contains other DNA sequences that code for the same CDR3. J is TRBJ1-1 and V is TRBV9; a weak D match, TRBD1 (5 bases). The CDR3 consists of 14 residues. CDR1 and CDR2 (germline): SGDLS, YYNGEE. V lost 0 bases and J lost 4, with 10 bases in between. The CDR3 sequence: CASSVGGRGTEAFF. The DNA for the CDR3 is TGTGCCAGCAGCGTAGGGGGACGAGGCACTGAAGCTTTCTTT.

The V call is TRBV3-1 (or the pseudogene TRBV3-2), the J call TRBJ2-3; weak D call: TRBD2 (6 bases). Looked up from germline, CDR1 is LGHDT and CDR2 is YNNKEL (reference sequence). This CDR3 contains 14 residues. Trimming stripped 4 bases from V and 4 bases from J, with 12 bases between. In DNA form, the CDR3 reads TGTGCCAGCAGCCCCGGGGGAACAGCAGATACGCAGTATTTT. Its protein is CASSPGGTADTQYF.

V gene TRBV19 combines with J gene TRBJ2-6; D possibly corresponds to TRBD1 (5 bases). Trimming removed 2 bases at V and 0 bases at J, with 8 bases between. The germline V gene has CDR1 LNHDA and CDR2 SQIVND (reference sequence). This CDR3 region has 16 residues. The CDR3 here is CASSIRTNSGANVLTF. The CDR3 DNA is TGTGCCAGTAGTATAAGGACAAACTCTGGGGCCAACGTCCTGACTTTC.

DNA for the CDR3: TGTGCCAGCTCACCAAACAGGGAAGAGACCCAGTACTTC. Translated, it gives CASSPNREETQYF. The chain is built from TRBV18 and TRBJ2-5; D might be TRBD1 (6 bases). Germline CDR1 is KGHSH and CDR2 is LQKENI. There are 13 residues in the CDR3. The ends were cut back, 2 bases at V and 3 bases at J, with 7 bases in the middle.

The chain combines TRBV11-1 with TRBJ1-6; the D is unclear. The CDR3 is 15 amino acids. Germline assignment: CDR1 SGHAT and CDR2 FQDESV (reference sequence). V was pared by 0 bases and J by 10 bases, with 13 bases between. The CDR3 protein is CASSLASGSRSPLHF. CDR3 DNA sequence: TGTGCCAGCAGCTTAGCGTCGGGGTCAAGATCACCCCTCCACTTT.

The chain carries TRBV9 and TRBJ2-1; a possible D gene is TRBD2 (5 bases). From germline, CDR1 is SGDLS and CDR2 YYNGEE. With 4 bases removed from V and 10 bases from J, the gap between germline ends came to 18 bases. The CDR3 totals 14 residues. The CDR3 bases are TGTGCCAGCAGCTTAGCCGGGCCGGGGAAAGAGCAGTTCTTC. This codes for CASSLAGPGKEQFF. Combining the CDR3 with reference TRBV9 and TRBJ2-1 gives the whole variable domain DSGVTQTPKHLITATGQRVTLRCSPRSGDLSVYWYQQSLDQGLQFLIQYYNGEERAKGNILERFSAQQFPDLHSELNLSSLELGDSALYFCASSLAGPGKEQFFGPGTRLTVL.

CDR3: CAIRTSPLGSMNTEAFF. Here the CDR3 DNA reads TGTGCCATCAGAACATCCCCCCTGGGGTCCATGAACACTGAAGCTTTCTTT. V gene TRBV10-3 combines with J gene TRBJ1-1; D gene uncertain. CDR3 length equals 17 residues. Germline values: CDR1 ENHRY, CDR2 SYGVKD. V shed 6 bases and J shed 0 bases, with 20 bases lying between them.

The rearrangement links TRBV12-3 or TRBV12-4 to TRBJ1-1, with D possibly matching TRBD1 (6 bases). The CDR3 sequence is 12 residues long. Trimming took off 3 bases at V and 9 bases at J, with 11 bases between the two ends. Here the CDR3 reads CASSFGQGKAFF. The CDR3, as DNA: TGTGCCAGCAGTTTCGGGCAGGGGAAAGCTTTCTTT.

The DNA for the CDR3 is TGTGCCAGCAGCTCCAGCGGGGGGGACACAGATACGCAGTATTTT. Amino acids: CASSSSGGDTDTQYF. The chain recombines TRBV11-3 with TRBJ2-3, with TRBD2 matching 10 bases. CDR1 is SGHNT, CDR2 YENEEA, per germline. The CDR3 has 15 residues. V lost 4 bases to trimming and J lost 2 bases; unmatched junction nucleotides: 3.

The rearrangement uses TRBV11-2 and TRBJ2-3; D may correspond to TRBD1 or TRBD2 (5 bases each). The CDR3 consists of 17 residues. V was pared by 4 bases and J by 5 bases, with 22 bases between. From germline, CDR1 is SGHAT and CDR2 FQNNGV. For the CDR3, the DNA is TGTGCCAGCAGCTCAACCGCCGGGACCCTGGCGGGAGATACGCAGTATTTT. Its protein is CASSSTAGTLAGDTQYF.

Here the CDR3 reads CASSYTGGTEAFF. CDR3 in DNA: TGTGCCAGCAGTTACACAGGGGGCACTGAAGCTTTCTTT. V usage is TRBV6-6 and J usage is TRBJ1-1, with 8 bases identical to TRBD1. Germline lookup yields CDR1 MNHNY and CDR2 SVGAGI (reference sequence). Trimming cost V 2 bases and J 4 bases; bases outside gene matches: 0. The CDR3 totals 13 residues.